Shown below are 19 T cell receptor beta chains from a single sample sequenced in a study of blood T cells in healthy people across ages. The authors ran a second PCR of about 6 to 11 cycles using a sample-barcoded 5' primer and a J-beta primer mix. TCRdb ran MiXCR on the 5' RACE reads and lists one entry per CDR3 protein. The sample yields under 950,000 distinct CDR3 sequences, 22% seen once. What was sequenced was blood. Receptors originate from a man aged 70 or older in good health.

The CDR3 region is CASSQRSTSGGYNEQFF. The CDR3 nucleotides are TGTGCCAGCAGCCAAAGAAGTACTAGCGGGGGATACAATGAGCAGTTCTTC. The V call is TRBV4-2, the J call TRBJ2-1; 11 bases are shared with TRBD2. J gave up 4 bases and V 2 bases, and 7 bases lay outside the gene matches. Germline CDR1 reads LGHNA; CDR2 reads YNFKEQ. The CDR3 contains 17 residues.

This clonotype turned up a few times. The gene calls are TRBV28 and TRBJ2-7; possibly TRBD1 or TRBD2 for D (5 bases each). The CDR3 extends over 15 amino acids. Germline V CDR1 and CDR2: MDHEN, SYDVKM. Deletions cut 1 base from V and 0 bases from J, with 10 bases between. CDR3: CASSLSGQLSYEQYF. CDR3 sequence (DNA): TGTGCCAGCAGTTTATCGGGGCAGCTCTCCTACGAGCAGTACTTC. The whole variable domain, filled in from reference TRBV28 and TRBJ2-7, reads DVKVTQSSRYLVKRTGEKVFLECVQDMDHENMFWYRQDPGLGLRLIYFSYDVKMKEKGDIPEGYSVSREKKERFSLILESASTNQTSMYLCASSLSGQLSYEQYFGPGTRLTVT.

This chain uses TRBV5-1 with TRBJ2-1, with TRBD2 matching over 14 bases. The junction had 3 bases not matched to a gene; V was cut back by 2 bases and J by 8 bases. CDR1 and CDR2 from the germline V gene are SGHRS and YFSETQ. This CDR3 region has 15 residues. CDR3 coding DNA: TGCGCCAGCAGCTTTACGACTAGCGGGAGGGATGAGCAGTTCTTC. This gives the protein CASSFTTSGRDEQFF.

The CDR3 DNA reads TGCGCCAGCAGTGACCCTGGACCTGGGGCTTATGGCTACACCTTC. Residues: CASSDPGPGAYGYTF. The chain combines TRBV10-2 with TRBJ1-2, with D tentatively TRBD1 (5 bases). The germline V gene has CDR1 WSHSY and CDR2 SAAADI. The CDR3 has 15 residues. V gave up 3 bases and J gave up 5 bases, with 16 bases separating them.

The chain carries TRBV12-3 or TRBV12-4 and TRBJ2-7; TRBD1 or TRBD2 may be the D gene (5 bases each). The DNA end is more similar to TRBJ2-1, so the J call may be wrong. This CDR3 comprises 16 residues. The DNA for the CDR3 is TGTGCCAGCAGTTTAGAGGGGAGACAAGGCTACAATGAGCAGTTCTTC. This encodes CASSLEGRQGYNEQFF.

This clonotype was counted between two and nine times. The chain is built from TRBV18 and TRBJ1-2; D is unclear. The CDR3 has 14 amino acids. The germline V gene encodes CDR1 KGHSH and CDR2 LQKENI. Deletions cut 4 bases from V and 8 bases from J, with 17 bases between. The CDR3 region has the DNA TGTGCCAGCTCACGGTCAGGCGACCAAGGCGGCTACACCTTC. Translation: CASSRSGDQGGYTF.

The rearrangement uses TRBV7-2 and TRBJ2-5, with a weak D call TRBD2 (6 bases). This CDR3 comprises 14 residues. Germline V gene lookup returns CDR1 SGHTA and CDR2 FQGNSA. V was clipped by 5 bases and J by 8 bases, with 18 bases between them. The CDR3 DNA reads TGTGCCAGCAGCCAAGGACGGCCGGAGGGCACCCAGTACTTC. It yields the protein CASSQGRPEGTQYF. The full variable domain, completed using reference TRBV7-2 and TRBJ2-5, is GAGVSQSPSNKVTEKGKDVELRCDPISGHTALYWYRQSLGQGLEFLIYFQGNSAPDKSGLPSDRFSAERTGGSVSTLTIQRTQQEDSAVYLCASSQGRPEGTQYFGPGTRLLVL.

In its sample, this clonotype was seen a few times. The J gene is TRBJ1-1, the V gene TRBV3-1; D gene unclear. V was pared by 0 bases and J by 6 bases, with 11 bases between. The germline CDR1 and CDR2 sequences are LGHDT and YNNKEL (reference sequence). The length of the CDR3 is 14 residues. CDR3 residues: CASSQDREVAEAFF. As DNA, the CDR3 is TGTGCCAGCAGCCAAGATAGGGAAGTCGCTGAAGCTTTCTTT.

The CDR3 sequence is CASSQTGKKLFF. CDR3 coding DNA: TGTGCCAGCAGCCAGACAGGGAAGAAACTGTTTTTT. The rearrangement links TRBV6-2 or TRBV6-3 to TRBJ1-4, with 7 nucleotides matching TRBD1. J gave up 11 bases and V 6 bases, and 6 bases lay outside the gene matches. The CDR3 sequence is 12 residues long. The V gene's germline CDR1 is MNHEY and CDR2 SVGEGT.

Only a few counts were recorded for this clonotype. This chain links TRBV29-1 with TRBJ2-5; no firm D call. V was shortened by 4 bases and J by 2 bases, with 5 bases between the two germline ends. The germline V gene encodes CDR1 SQVTM and CDR2 ANQGSEA. The CDR3 covers 11 residues. CDR3 DNA: TGCAGCGTTGTGACACAAGAGACCCAGTACTTC. This translates into CSVVTQETQYF. The variable domain in full, with the rest retrieved from reference TRBV29-1 and TRBJ2-5, is SAVISQKPSRDICQRGTSLTIQCQVDSQVTMMFWYRQQPGQSLTLIATANQGSEATYESGFVIDKFPISRPNLTFSTLTVSNMSPEDSSIYLCSVVTQETQYFGPGTRLLVL.

The chain has TRBV7-8 and TRBJ1-2; the match to TRBD1 covers 10 bases. Germline CDR1 reads SGHVS; CDR2 reads FQNEAQ. V dropped 4 bases and J dropped 8; count of bases not matched to a gene: 10. The length of the CDR3 is 15 residues. The CDR3 spells CASSSRTGQGRGYTF. The CDR3 DNA reads as TGTGCCAGCAGCTCACGCACGGGACAGGGGAGAGGCTACACCTTC.

This clonotype was picked up one time. This chain connects TRBV4-3 to TRBJ2-5; unclear D gene. The V end was cut by 3 bases, the J end by 5 bases, with 22 bases between. The CDR3 has 17 residues. CDR1 and CDR2 from the germline V gene are LGHNA and YSLEER. The CDR3 nucleotides read TGCGCCAGCAGCCAGCGTCCACTCGATCGGTTAGGTGAGACCCAGTACTTC. As protein: CASSQRPLDRLGETQYF.

The chain combines TRBV6-6 with TRBJ1-1; possibly TRBD1 for D (6 bases). V was shortened by 6 bases and J by 4 bases, with 12 bases between the two germline ends. The CDR3 length is 13 residues. Germline V lookup: CDR1 MNHNY, CDR2 SVGAGI (reference sequence). CDR3 sequence: CASRQGSGTEAFF. The CDR3 bases are TGTGCCAGCAGACAGGGTTCGGGCACTGAAGCTTTCTTT.

This chain uses TRBV4-3 with TRBJ2-3; D call uncertain. CDR3 length: 14 amino acids. V was trimmed by 0 bases and J by 6 bases, leaving 10 bases between them. Looked up from germline, CDR1 is LGHNA and CDR2 is YSLEER. The CDR3 DNA reads as TGCGCCAGCAGCCAAGATCCCGCATTTGATACGCAGTATTTT. It is translated as CASSQDPAFDTQYF.

The chain combines TRBV14 with TRBJ1-1; D may be TRBD1 (6 bases). The ends were cut back, 4 bases at V and 0 bases at J, with 15 bases in the middle. Germline V gene lookup returns CDR1 SGHDN and CDR2 FVKESK. There are 16 residues in the CDR3. For the CDR3, the DNA is TGTGCCAGCAGCCCGTCGGGGGCGACCATGAACACTGAAGCTTTCTTT. Protein product: CASSPSGATMNTEAFF.

V is TRBV15 and J is TRBJ1-1, with a possible D match to TRBD1 (6 bases). Trimming took off 2 bases at V and 3 bases at J, with 10 bases between the two ends. Germline assignment: CDR1 LNHNV and CDR2 YYDKDF (reference sequence). CDR3 length equals 14 residues. CDR3 nucleotides: TGTGCCACCAGCAGACAGGGGACGGACACTGAAGCTTTCTTT. This codes for CATSRQGTDTEAFF.

This clonotype was picked up a small number of times. The chain has TRBV29-1 and TRBJ2-5; unclear D gene. The CDR3 is made up of 11 amino acids. Germline CDR1 and CDR2: SQVTM and ANQGSEA. Trimming left V 4 bases short and J 3 bases short, with 6 bases between. CDR3 in DNA: TGCAGCGTTGGTAGGGAAGAGACCCAGTACTTC. Translated, it gives CSVGREETQYF.

This clonotype has just a few counts. The chain combines TRBV14 with TRBJ2-1; D is uncertain. The germline V gene encodes CDR1 SGHDN and CDR2 FVKESK. This CDR3 is built from 15 residues. Trimming took 1 base from V and 6 from J, leaving 13 bases between them. The CDR3 is CASSQARDPTNEQFF. Written as DNA, the CDR3 is TGTGCCAGCAGCCAAGCCCGTGATCCCACCAATGAGCAGTTCTTC.

J is TRBJ1-5 and V is TRBV28, with D hard to call. This CDR3 contains 13 residues. The V gene lost 7 bases and the J gene lost 1 base, with 8 bases spanning the gap. CDR1 and CDR2 from the germline V gene are MDHEN and SYDVKM. CDR3 DNA: TGTGCCAGCATTTCGCAGAGCAATCAGCCCCAGCATTTT. It translates to CASISQSNQPQHF.